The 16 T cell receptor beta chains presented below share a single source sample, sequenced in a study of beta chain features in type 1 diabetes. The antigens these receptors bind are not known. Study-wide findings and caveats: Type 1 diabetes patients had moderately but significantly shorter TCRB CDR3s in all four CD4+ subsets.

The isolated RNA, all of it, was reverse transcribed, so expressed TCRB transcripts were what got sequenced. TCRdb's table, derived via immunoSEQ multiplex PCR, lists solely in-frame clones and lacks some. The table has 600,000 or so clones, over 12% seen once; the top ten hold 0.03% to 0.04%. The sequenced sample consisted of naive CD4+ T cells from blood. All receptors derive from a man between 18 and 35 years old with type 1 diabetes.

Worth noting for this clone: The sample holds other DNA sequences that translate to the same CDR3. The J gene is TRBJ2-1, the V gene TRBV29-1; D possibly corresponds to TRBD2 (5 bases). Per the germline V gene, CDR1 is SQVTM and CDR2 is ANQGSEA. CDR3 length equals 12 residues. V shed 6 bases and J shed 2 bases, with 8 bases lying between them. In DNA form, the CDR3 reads TGCAGCGTCTCCGGGACCTACAATGAGCAGTTCTTC. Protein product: CSVSGTYNEQFF.

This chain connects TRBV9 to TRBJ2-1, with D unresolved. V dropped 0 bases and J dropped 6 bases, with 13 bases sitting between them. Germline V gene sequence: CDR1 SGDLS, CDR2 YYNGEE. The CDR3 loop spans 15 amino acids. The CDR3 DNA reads TGTGCCAGCAGCGTAGGGGGTAGCCCCGGCAATGAGCAGTTCTTC. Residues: CASSVGGSPGNEQFF.

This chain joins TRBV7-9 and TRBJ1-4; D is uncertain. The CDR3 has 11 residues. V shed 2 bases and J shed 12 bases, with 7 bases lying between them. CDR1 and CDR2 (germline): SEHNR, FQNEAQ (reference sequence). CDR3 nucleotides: TGTGCCAGCAGCTTAAGTGGGCAACTGTTTTTT. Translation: CASSLSGQLFF. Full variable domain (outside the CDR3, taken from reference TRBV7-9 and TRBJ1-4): DTGVSQNPRHKITKRGQNVTFRCDPISEHNRLYWYRQTLGQGPEFLTYFQNEAQLEKSRLLSDRFSAERPKGSFSTLEIQRTEQGDSAMYLCASSLSGQLFFGSGTQLSVL.

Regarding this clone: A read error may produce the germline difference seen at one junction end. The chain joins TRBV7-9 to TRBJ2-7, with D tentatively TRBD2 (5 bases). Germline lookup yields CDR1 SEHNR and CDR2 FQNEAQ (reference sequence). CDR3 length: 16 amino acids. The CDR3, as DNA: TGCGCCAGCAGCCAAATCCTCGGGGTTTCGGGCTACGAGCAGTACTTC. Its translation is CASSQILGVSGYEQYF.

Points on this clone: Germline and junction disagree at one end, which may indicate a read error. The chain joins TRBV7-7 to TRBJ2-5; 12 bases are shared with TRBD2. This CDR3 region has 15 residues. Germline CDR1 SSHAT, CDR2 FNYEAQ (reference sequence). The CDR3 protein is CASSLGLAGQETQYF. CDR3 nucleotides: TGTGCTAGCAGCTTAGGACTAGCGGGGCAAGAGACCCAGTACTTC.

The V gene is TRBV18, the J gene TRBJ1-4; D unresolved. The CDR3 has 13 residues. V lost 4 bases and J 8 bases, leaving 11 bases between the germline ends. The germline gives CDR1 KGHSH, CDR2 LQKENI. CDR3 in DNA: TGTGCCAGCTCACTTCCTCCAAACGAAAAACTGTTTTTT. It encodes CASSLPPNEKLFF.

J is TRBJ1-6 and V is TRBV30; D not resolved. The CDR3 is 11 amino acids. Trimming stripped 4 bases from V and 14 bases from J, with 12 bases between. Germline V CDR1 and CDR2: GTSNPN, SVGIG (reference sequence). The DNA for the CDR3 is TGTGCCTGGACTAGAGACAAAACCCTCCACTTT. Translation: CAWTRDKTLHF. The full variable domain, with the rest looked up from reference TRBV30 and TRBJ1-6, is SQTIHQWPATLVQPVGSPLSLECTVEGTSNPNLYWYRQAAGRGLQLLFYSVGIGQISSEVPQNLSASRPQDRQFILSSKKLLLSDSGFYLCAWTRDKTLHFGNGTRLTVT.

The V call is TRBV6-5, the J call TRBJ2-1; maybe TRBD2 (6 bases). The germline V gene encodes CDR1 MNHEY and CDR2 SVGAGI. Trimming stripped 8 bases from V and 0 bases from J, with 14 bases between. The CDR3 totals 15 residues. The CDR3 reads CASGRSGASYNEQFF. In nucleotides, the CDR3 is TGTGCCAGCGGCCGATCGGGAGCCTCCTACAATGAGCAGTTCTTC.

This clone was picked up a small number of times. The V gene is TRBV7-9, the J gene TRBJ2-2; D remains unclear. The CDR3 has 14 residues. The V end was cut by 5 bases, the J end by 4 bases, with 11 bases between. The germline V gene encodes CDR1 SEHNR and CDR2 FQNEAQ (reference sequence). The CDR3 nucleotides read TGTGCCAGCAGCAAAGCCCTGGGCACCGGGGAGCTGTTTTTT. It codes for CASSKALGTGELFF.

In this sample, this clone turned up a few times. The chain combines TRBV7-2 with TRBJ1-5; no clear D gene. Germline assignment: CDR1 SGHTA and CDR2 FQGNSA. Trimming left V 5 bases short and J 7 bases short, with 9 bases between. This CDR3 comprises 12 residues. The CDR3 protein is CASSPLFQPQHF. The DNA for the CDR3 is TGTGCCAGCAGCCCGCTTTTCCAGCCCCAGCATTTT.

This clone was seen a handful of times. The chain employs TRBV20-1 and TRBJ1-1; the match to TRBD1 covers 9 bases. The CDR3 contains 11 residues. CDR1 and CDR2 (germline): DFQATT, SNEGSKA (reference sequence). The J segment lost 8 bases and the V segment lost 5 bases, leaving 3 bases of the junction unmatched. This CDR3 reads CSAPGTGEAFF. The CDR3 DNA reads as TGCAGTGCTCCAGGGACAGGGGAAGCTTTCTTT.

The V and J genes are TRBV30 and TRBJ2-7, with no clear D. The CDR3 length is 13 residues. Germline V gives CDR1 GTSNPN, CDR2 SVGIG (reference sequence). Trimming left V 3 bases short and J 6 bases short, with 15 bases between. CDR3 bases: TGTGCCTGGAGGGCCCCGTCGTTCGGCGAGCAGTACTTC. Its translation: CAWRAPSFGEQYF. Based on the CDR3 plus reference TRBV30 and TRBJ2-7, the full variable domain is SQTIHQWPATLVQPVGSPLSLECTVEGTSNPNLYWYRQAAGRGLQLLFYSVGIGQISSEVPQNLSASRPQDRQFILSSKKLLLSDSGFYLCAWRAPSFGEQYFGPGTRLTVT.

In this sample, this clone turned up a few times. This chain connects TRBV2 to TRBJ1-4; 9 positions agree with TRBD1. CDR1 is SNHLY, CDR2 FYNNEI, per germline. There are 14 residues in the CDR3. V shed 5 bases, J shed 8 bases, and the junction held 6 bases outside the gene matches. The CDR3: CASSLDRGGEKLFF. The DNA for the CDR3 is TGTGCCAGCAGTTTGGACAGGGGAGGCGAAAAACTGTTTTTT.

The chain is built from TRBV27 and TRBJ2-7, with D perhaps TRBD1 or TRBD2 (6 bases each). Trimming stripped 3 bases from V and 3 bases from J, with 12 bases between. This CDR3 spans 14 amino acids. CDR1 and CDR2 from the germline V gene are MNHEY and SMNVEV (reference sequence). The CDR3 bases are TGTGCCAGCAGTTTGAAGGGGGGTAGCTACGAGCAGTACTTC. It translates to CASSLKGGSYEQYF.

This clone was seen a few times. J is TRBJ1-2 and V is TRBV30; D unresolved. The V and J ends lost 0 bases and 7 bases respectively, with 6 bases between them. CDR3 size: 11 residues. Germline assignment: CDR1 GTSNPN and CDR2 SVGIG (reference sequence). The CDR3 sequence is CAWSVFFGYTF. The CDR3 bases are TGTGCCTGGAGTGTTTTCTTTGGCTACACCTTC.

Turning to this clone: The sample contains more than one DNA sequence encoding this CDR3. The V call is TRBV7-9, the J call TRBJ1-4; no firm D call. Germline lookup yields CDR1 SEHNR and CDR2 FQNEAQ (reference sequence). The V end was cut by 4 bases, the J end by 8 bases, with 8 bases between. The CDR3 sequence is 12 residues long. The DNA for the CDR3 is TGTGCCAGCAGCTCCCGTTCGGAAAAACTGTTTTTT. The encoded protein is CASSSRSEKLFF. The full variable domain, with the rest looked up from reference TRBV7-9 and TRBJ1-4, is DTGVSQNPRHKITKRGQNVTFRCDPISEHNRLYWYRQTLGQGPEFLTYFQNEAQLEKSRLLSDRFSAERPKGSFSTLEIQRTEQGDSAMYLCASSSRSEKLFFGSGTQLSVL.